Listed below are T cell receptor beta chains from one sample, sequenced in a study of T-cell reconstitution after alpha-beta-depleted transplantation in children. MiXCR was run by TCRdb on the PCR reads, yielding one entry per CDR3 protein. The sample consists of 60,000 to 100,000 distinct CDR3 sequences, around a sixth of them appearing once. The sample in question was PBMCs, mostly from graft donor cells, obtained 360 days after TCRalphabeta/CD19-depleted stem cell transplant. These receptors came from a male patient aged 2 to 9 who had a stem cell transplant for acute lymphoblastic leukemia, so the T cells may come from the graft donor. The CDR3 runs from the conserved cysteine through the conserved F or W. Fields, in order: J gene, D gene, V gene, clone size, CDR3 DNA, CDR3 protein. A D gene is named only where the DNA matches it firmly. Clone size is shown for a subset of rows, as once, few, many or a class of expanded clone.

J gene: TRBJ2-3
D gene: .
V gene: TRBV2
clone size: once
CDR3 DNA: TGTGCCAGCGATCCTTCAGGAGTTAGCACAGATACGCAGTATTTT
CDR3 protein: CASDPSGVSTDTQYF

J gene: TRBJ2-7
D gene: TRBD1
V gene: TRBV20-1
clone size: .
CDR3 DNA: TGCAGTGCTAGAGTCGGACAGGGCTACGAGCAGTACTTC
CDR3 protein: CSARVGQGYEQYF

J gene: TRBJ2-5
D gene: TRBD2
V gene: TRBV20-1
clone size: .
CDR3 DNA: TGCAGTGCTAGACGTTATAGCGGGAGGGCAAGAGAGACCCAGTACTTC
CDR3 protein: CSARRYSGRARETQYF

J gene: TRBJ1-1
D gene: .
V gene: TRBV6-5
clone size: .
CDR3 DNA: TGTGCCAGCAGTTATGGGGCGGGATGGGAGAACACTGAAGCTTTCTTT
CDR3 protein: CASSYGAGWENTEAFF

J gene: TRBJ2-1
D gene: .
V gene: TRBV24-1
clone size: many
CDR3 DNA: TGTGCCACCAGTGATCCAGGGGGGGGCTCCTACAATGAGCAGTTCTTC
CDR3 protein: CATSDPGGGSYNEQFF

J gene: TRBJ2-5
D gene: TRBD1
V gene: TRBV5-1
clone size: few
CDR3 DNA: TGCGCCAGCAGGAAACCAGGGGGCGGAGAGACCCAGTACTTC
CDR3 protein: CASRKPGGGETQYF

J gene: TRBJ2-7
D gene: TRBD2
V gene: TRBV4-1
clone size: few
CDR3 DNA: TGCGCCAGCAGCCAAGAGGTGGCTAGCGGGAGTAACTACGAGCAGTACTTC
CDR3 protein: CASSQEVASGSNYEQYF

J gene: TRBJ2-3
D gene: .
V gene: TRBV12-3/TRBV12-4
clone size: .
CDR3 DNA: TGTGCCAGCAGTTTCACAGGACACACAGATACGCAGTATTTT
CDR3 protein: CASSFTGHTDTQYF

J gene: TRBJ1-1
D gene: .
V gene: TRBV25-1
clone size: .
CDR3 DNA: TGTGCCAGCAGTGTTAGAGGAGGGCCCGCGAACACTGAAGCTTTCTTT
CDR3 protein: CASSVRGGPANTEAFF

J gene: TRBJ1-2
D gene: .
V gene: TRBV5-1
clone size: .
CDR3 DNA: TGCGCCAGCAGTGAGATTGGGGGACGCTATGGCTACACCTTC
CDR3 protein: CASSEIGGRYGYTF

J gene: TRBJ2-5
D gene: TRBD2
V gene: TRBV5-1
clone size: few
CDR3 DNA: TGCGCCAGCACACCGGGACTAGCGGGAGTGGAGACCCAGTACTTC
CDR3 protein: CASTPGLAGVETQYF

J gene: TRBJ2-7
D gene: TRBD2
V gene: TRBV5-1
clone size: .
CDR3 DNA: TGCGCCAGCAGCCCCAAGAGGACTAGCGGGACTGTTCTTTCCGAGCAGTACTTC
CDR3 protein: CASSPKRTSGTVLSEQYF

J gene: TRBJ2-6
D gene: .
V gene: TRBV11-1
clone size: few
CDR3 DNA: TGTGCCAGCAGTCTCGCTTGGGCGGCGGGGAGCTCTGGGGCCAACGTCCTGACTTTC
CDR3 protein: CASSLAWAAGSSGANVLTF

J gene: TRBJ2-6
D gene: .
V gene: TRBV5-1
clone size: .
CDR3 DNA: TGCGCCAGCACCCTTGAGGGCTCTGGGGCCAACGTCCTGACTTTC
CDR3 protein: CASTLEGSGANVLTF

J gene: TRBJ2-5
D gene: TRBD2
V gene: TRBV6-1
clone size: few
CDR3 DNA: TGTGCCAGCAGTAGGCTAGCGGGAGGGAACCAAGAGACCCAGTACTTC
CDR3 protein: CASSRLAGGNQETQYF

J gene: TRBJ2-1
D gene: TRBD1
V gene: TRBV4-1
clone size: .
CDR3 DNA: TGCGCCAGCAGCCGAGGCGGGACAGGGGGAAATGAGCAGTTCTTC
CDR3 protein: CASSRGGTGGNEQFF

J gene: TRBJ2-7
D gene: .
V gene: TRBV20-1
clone size: .
CDR3 DNA: TGCAGTGCTGCCTCCATCGCTATGATCTACGAGCAGTACTTC
CDR3 protein: CSAASIAMIYEQYF

J gene: TRBJ2-7
D gene: .
V gene: TRBV29-1
clone size: .
CDR3 DNA: TGCAGCGTTGGGACTAATTACGAGCAGTACTTC
CDR3 protein: CSVGTNYEQYF

J gene: TRBJ2-4
D gene: .
V gene: TRBV12-3/TRBV12-4
clone size: few
CDR3 DNA: TGTGCCAGCAGTTTAGTAGTTAGGAGGGCGAACCAGGACAAAAACATTCAGTACTTC
CDR3 protein: CASSLVVRRANQDKNIQYF

J gene: TRBJ2-7
D gene: .
V gene: TRBV7-9
clone size: .
CDR3 DNA: TGTGCCAGCAGCTTACCCTATACCTACGAGCAGTACTTC
CDR3 protein: CASSLPYTYEQYF

J gene: TRBJ2-5
D gene: .
V gene: TRBV29-1
clone size: .
CDR3 DNA: TGCAGCGTTGTCAGTTTACAAGAGACCCAGTACTTC
CDR3 protein: CSVVSLQETQYF

J gene: TRBJ1-2
D gene: .
V gene: TRBV20-1
clone size: few
CDR3 DNA: TGCAGTGCTAGAGGGGGGTCGGGCTACACCTTC
CDR3 protein: CSARGGSGYTF

J gene: TRBJ2-3
D gene: .
V gene: TRBV9
clone size: .
CDR3 DNA: TGTGCCAGCAGGCGGCGGAGCACAGATACGCAGTATTTT
CDR3 protein: CASRRRSTDTQYF

J gene: TRBJ2-1
D gene: TRBD2
V gene: TRBV20-1
clone size: few
CDR3 DNA: TGCAGTGCCACCTCGACTAGCGGGACCAGCAATGAGCAGTTCTTC
CDR3 protein: CSATSTSGTSNEQFF

J gene: TRBJ2-7
D gene: .
V gene: TRBV5-1
clone size: .
CDR3 DNA: TGCGCCAGCAGGATTATGGTGTCGGGGTTCGACGAGCAGTACTTC
CDR3 protein: CASRIMVSGFDEQYF

J gene: TRBJ1-2
D gene: .
V gene: TRBV7-9
clone size: .
CDR3 DNA: TGTGCCAGCAGCACCGATCCCTATGCCTATGGCTACACCTTC
CDR3 protein: CASSTDPYAYGYTF

J gene: TRBJ2-7
D gene: .
V gene: TRBV12-3/TRBV12-4
clone size: .
CDR3 DNA: TGTGCCAGCAGTTTAGACGACAGCTACGAGCAGTACTTC
CDR3 protein: CASSLDDSYEQYF

J gene: TRBJ1-5
D gene: .
V gene: TRBV6-1
clone size: .
CDR3 DNA: TGTGCCAGCAGTCGTCTTCGACAGACTGATCAGCCCCAGCATTTT
CDR3 protein: CASSRLRQTDQPQHF

J gene: TRBJ1-5
D gene: .
V gene: TRBV29-1
clone size: many
CDR3 DNA: TGCAGCGCCGCAATGGGCGGCAGCAATCAGCCCCAGCATTTT
CDR3 protein: CSAAMGGSNQPQHF

J gene: TRBJ2-1
D gene: TRBD2
V gene: TRBV5-1
clone size: .
CDR3 DNA: TGCGCCAGCAGCTTGGCCGCTAGCGGGAAATACTACAATGAGCAGTTCTTC
CDR3 protein: CASSLAASGKYYNEQFF

J gene: TRBJ2-1
D gene: TRBD1
V gene: TRBV5-1
clone size: .
CDR3 DNA: TGCGCCAGCAGCTCCGGACAGGTGAATGAGCAGTTCTTC
CDR3 protein: CASSSGQVNEQFF

J gene: TRBJ2-1
D gene: TRBD2
V gene: TRBV11-2
clone size: few
CDR3 DNA: TGTGCCAGCAGCTTACGGACTAGCGGGAGAAAGCCTGAGCAGTTCTTC
CDR3 protein: CASSLRTSGRKPEQFF

J gene: TRBJ2-7
D gene: TRBD2
V gene: TRBV11-2
clone size: few
CDR3 DNA: TGTGCCAGCAGCTTAGAAAAAAAAGGCGGGAGGCCCTACGAGCAGTACTTC
CDR3 protein: CASSLEKKGGRPYEQYF

J gene: TRBJ2-2
D gene: .
V gene: TRBV7-9
clone size: .
CDR3 DNA: TGTGCCAGCAGCGAAACAGGCCCCGGGGAGCTGTTTTTT
CDR3 protein: CASSETGPGELFF

J gene: TRBJ1-4
D gene: TRBD1
V gene: TRBV25-1
clone size: .
CDR3 DNA: TGTGCCAGCAGTGAAATGGGACAGGGGAATGAAAAACTGTTTTTT
CDR3 protein: CASSEMGQGNEKLFF

J gene: TRBJ2-3
D gene: TRBD1
V gene: TRBV4-2
clone size: few
CDR3 DNA: TGTGCCAGCAGCCAATCGAGTTACAGGGGTGGGGCAGATACGCAGTATTTT
CDR3 protein: CASSQSSYRGGADTQYF

J gene: TRBJ2-7
D gene: TRBD2
V gene: TRBV5-1
clone size: few
CDR3 DNA: TGCGCCAGCAGCTTGCTCCCAGCGGGAGGGAGTAACGAGCAGTACTTC
CDR3 protein: CASSLLPAGGSNEQYF

J gene: TRBJ2-1
D gene: TRBD2
V gene: TRBV5-6
clone size: .
CDR3 DNA: TGTGCCAGCAGCTTCGAGACTAGCGTGCAGTTCTTC
CDR3 protein: CASSFETSVQFF

J gene: TRBJ1-2
D gene: TRBD1
V gene: TRBV2
clone size: many
CDR3 DNA: TGTGCCAGCAGTGTTCCTACGGACAGGGTCCATGGCTACACCTTC
CDR3 protein: CASSVPTDRVHGYTF

J gene: TRBJ2-1
D gene: .
V gene: TRBV4-1
clone size: few
CDR3 DNA: TGCGCCAGCAGCCAAGGGCGGCCGGTCTACAATGAGCAGTTCTTC
CDR3 protein: CASSQGRPVYNEQFF

J gene: TRBJ2-7
D gene: TRBD2
V gene: TRBV9
clone size: many
CDR3 DNA: TGTGCCAGCAGCACCTCGACTAGCGGGAAAGGCGAGCAGTACTTC
CDR3 protein: CASSTSTSGKGEQYF